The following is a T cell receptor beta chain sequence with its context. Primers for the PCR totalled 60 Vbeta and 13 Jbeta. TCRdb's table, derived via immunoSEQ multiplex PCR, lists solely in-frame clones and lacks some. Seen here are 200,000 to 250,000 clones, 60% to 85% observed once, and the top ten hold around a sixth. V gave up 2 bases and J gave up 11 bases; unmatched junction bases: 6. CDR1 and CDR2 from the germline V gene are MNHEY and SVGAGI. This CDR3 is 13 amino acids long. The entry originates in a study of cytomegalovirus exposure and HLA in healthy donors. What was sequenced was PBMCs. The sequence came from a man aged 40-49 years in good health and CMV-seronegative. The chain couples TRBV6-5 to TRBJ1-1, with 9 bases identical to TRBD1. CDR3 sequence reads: CASSYGTGPRAFF. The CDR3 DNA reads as TGTGCCAGCAGTTACGGGACAGGGCCTCGGGCTTTCTTT.